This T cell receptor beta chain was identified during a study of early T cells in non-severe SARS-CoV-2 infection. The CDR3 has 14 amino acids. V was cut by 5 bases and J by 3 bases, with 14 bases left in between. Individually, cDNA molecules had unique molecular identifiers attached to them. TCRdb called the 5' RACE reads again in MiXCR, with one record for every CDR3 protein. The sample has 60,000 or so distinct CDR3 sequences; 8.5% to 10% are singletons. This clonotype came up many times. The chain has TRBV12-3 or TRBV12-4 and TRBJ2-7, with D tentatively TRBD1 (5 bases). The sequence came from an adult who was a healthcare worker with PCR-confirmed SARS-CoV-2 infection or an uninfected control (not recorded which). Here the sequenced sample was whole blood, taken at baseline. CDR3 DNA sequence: TGTGCCAGCAGTCCCCAGGGCATCCTCTACGAGCAGTACTTC. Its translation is CASSPQGILYEQYF.